The clone carrying this TCR beta chain came up once. Produced via immunoSEQ multiplex PCR; TCRdb's table is partial and in-frame only. The sample yields some 210,000 clones, 81% seen once. These data come from a study of blood T cell repertoires in COVID-19. The V gene's germline CDR1 is MGHRA and CDR2 YSYEKL. Trimming removed 4 bases at V and 9 bases at J, with 25 bases between. This CDR3 region has 17 residues. The rearrangement uses TRBV4-1 and TRBJ2-1; D is perhaps TRBD2 (7 bases). Sequencing was done on a sample of PBMCs or T cells enriched from blood (not recorded which). The receptor was derived from a woman aged 45-65 years with acute COVID-19. CDR3 DNA: TGCGCCAGCAGCCGCCTGACCTCGGGGGGCCTTGCAAGTGAGCAGTTCTTC. Translated, it gives CASSRLTSGGLASEQFF.